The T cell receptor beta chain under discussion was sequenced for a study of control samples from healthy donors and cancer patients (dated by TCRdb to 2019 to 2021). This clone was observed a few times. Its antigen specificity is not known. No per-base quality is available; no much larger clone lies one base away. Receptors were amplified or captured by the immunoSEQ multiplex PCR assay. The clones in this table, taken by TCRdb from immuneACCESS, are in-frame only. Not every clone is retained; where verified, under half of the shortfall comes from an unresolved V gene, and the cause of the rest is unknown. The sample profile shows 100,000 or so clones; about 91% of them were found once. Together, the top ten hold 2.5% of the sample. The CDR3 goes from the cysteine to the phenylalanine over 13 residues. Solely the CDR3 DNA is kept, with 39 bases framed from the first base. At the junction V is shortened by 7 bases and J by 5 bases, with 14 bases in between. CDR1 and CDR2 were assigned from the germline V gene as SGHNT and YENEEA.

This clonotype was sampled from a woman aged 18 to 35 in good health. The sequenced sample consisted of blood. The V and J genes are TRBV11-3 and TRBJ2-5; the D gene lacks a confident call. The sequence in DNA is TGTGCCAGCAAAAAGTCCCAAATTGAGACCCAGTACTTC. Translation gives CASKKSQIETQYF.